This T cell receptor (beta chain) was sequenced for a study of metastatic and nonmetastatic thyroid tumors. V was shortened by 0 bases and J by 6 bases, with 18 bases between the two germline ends. Germline V gene lookup returns CDR1 SGDLS and CDR2 YYNGEE. CDR3 size: 16 residues. Thyroid surgery was performed in patients who had received no treatment beforehand. With MiXCR, TCRdb called clones anew from the PCR reads. The sample has approximately 16,000 clones; 33% are singletons. This receptor was identified in a male donor with papillary thyroid cancer or a benign thyroid nodule (not recorded which). Some clones in this sample may be carry-over from other donors' samples. The chain links TRBV9 to TRBJ1-1, with D possibly being TRBD1 (6 bases). The source material was tumor tissue. The CDR3 reads CASSVGGYRGTSEAFF. In DNA form, the CDR3 reads TGTGCCAGCAGCGTAGGCGGCTATAGGGGGACCTCTGAAGCTTTCTTT.